This TCR beta chain originates from a study of blood T cells in healthy people across ages. Together with a sample-barcoded 5' primer, a J-beta primer mix was included in a second PCR lasting roughly 7 to 11 cycles. A template-switch adaptor with 12 random nucleotides tagged each cDNA molecule. TCRdb analysed the 5' RACE reads with MiXCR anew, one entry per CDR3 protein. Seen here are some 730,000 distinct CDR3 sequences, 22% observed once, and the top ten hold 22%. CDR3 size: 18 residues. Per the germline V gene, CDR1 is MGHRA and CDR2 is YSYEKL. V lost 1 base, J lost 2 bases, and 18 bases lay in between. Study-wide points: Correlation between TCR beta diversity and naive T cell percentage was strong. Higher diversity and more naive CD4+ cells were features of long-lived donors, compared to aged donors. Diversity figures derived from one million T cells were judged to underestimate the true value.

This clonotype appeared a few times. What it recognizes is unknown. The clonotype originates from a man between 65 and 85 years old in good health. Sequenced input: blood. The genes are TRBV4-1 and TRBJ2-1, with D perhaps matching TRBD2 (5 bases). This chain's CDR3 is CASSQGLPGIGAYNEQFF. In nucleotides, the CDR3 is TGCGCCAGCAGCCAAGGCCTACCCGGGATAGGTGCCTACAATGAGCAGTTCTTC.